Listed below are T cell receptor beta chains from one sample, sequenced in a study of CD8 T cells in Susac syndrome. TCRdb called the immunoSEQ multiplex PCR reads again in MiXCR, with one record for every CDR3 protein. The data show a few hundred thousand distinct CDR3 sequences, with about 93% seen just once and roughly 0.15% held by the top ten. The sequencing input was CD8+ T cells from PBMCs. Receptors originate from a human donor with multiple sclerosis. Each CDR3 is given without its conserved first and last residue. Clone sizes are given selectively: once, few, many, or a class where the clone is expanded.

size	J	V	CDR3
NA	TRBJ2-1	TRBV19	ASGVGLAEQF
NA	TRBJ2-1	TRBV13	ASSSGLAGGTYNEQF
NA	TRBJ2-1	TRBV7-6	ASSSRTSTNEQF
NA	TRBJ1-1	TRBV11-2	ASSLGSNVPMNTEAF
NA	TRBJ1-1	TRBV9	ASSVGSGQSNTEAF
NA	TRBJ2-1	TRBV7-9	ASSSRPRSTEQF
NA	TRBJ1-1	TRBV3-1	ASSSGSGLAEAF
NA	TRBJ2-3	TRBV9	ASTTSTSGGTDTQY
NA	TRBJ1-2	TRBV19	ASSSTDQYYGYT
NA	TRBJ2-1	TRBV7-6	ASSLESGLGRYEQF
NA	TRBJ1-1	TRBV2	ARTSETTGSTEAF
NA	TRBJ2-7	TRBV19	ASSISASGGIYSYEQY
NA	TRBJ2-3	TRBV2	ASSEVAGRGWDTQY
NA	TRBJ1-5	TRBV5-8	ASSSDREDQPQH
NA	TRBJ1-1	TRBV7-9	ASSLVQGPPEAF
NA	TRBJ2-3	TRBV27	ASRPPRADTQY
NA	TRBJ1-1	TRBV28	ASSPIGDVSSPGDNTEAF
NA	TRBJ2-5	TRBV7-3	ASSLLFGEGTQY
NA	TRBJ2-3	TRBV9	ASSPWTSGAQY
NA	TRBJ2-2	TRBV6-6	ASSKVGGPELF
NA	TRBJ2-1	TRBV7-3	ASSLIAGANEQF
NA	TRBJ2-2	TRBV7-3	ASSLIGPGELF
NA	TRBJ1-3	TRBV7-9	ASSSLWDNSGNTIY
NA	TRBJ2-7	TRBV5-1	ASSFQGSGYEQY
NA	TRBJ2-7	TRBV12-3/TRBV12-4	ASSLRQAWDEQY
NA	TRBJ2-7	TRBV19	ASTSELTANPYEQY
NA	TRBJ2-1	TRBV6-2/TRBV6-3	ASSYRTSGNEQF
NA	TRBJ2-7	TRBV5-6	ASSSPRDLPHEQY
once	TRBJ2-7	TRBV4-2	ASSREQGEREQY
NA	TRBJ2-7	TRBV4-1	ASSQPLGEQY
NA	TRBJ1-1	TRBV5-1	ASSWTGFSEAF
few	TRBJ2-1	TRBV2	ASSRVNEQF
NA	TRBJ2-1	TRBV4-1	ASSPFSPQGNEQF
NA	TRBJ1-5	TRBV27	ASSPSGRSPQH
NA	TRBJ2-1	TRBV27	ASSLSGQYNEQF
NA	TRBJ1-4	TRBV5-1	ASSLSQGNEKLF
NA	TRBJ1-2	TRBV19	ASSADRDGYGYT
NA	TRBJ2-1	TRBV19	ASTLGWGSEQF
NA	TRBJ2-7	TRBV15	ATSIGVEYEQY
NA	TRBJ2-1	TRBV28	ASSPGLGWGEQF
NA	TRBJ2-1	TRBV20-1	SASLAGGPNEQF
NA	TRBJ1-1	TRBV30	AWSDNLNTEAF
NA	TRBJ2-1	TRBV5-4	ASSLGGLAYNEQF
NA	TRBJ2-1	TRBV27	ASSLTGSNEQF
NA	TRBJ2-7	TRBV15	ATSREGWDEQY
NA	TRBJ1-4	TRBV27	ASRPRVARDEKLF